The source of this T cell receptor (beta chain) is a study of CD8+ T cells in alopecia areata. Regarding the study as a whole: In blood and scalp, many expanded lesional clones persisted during tofacitinib. More clonal than normal scalp was lesional scalp, particularly alopecia totalis/universalis.

The treatment: oral pan-JAK inhibitor, 5-10 mg twice daily. In regard to this clone: The antigen remains undetermined.

Germline V gene data show CDR1 as GTSNPN and CDR2 as SVGIG (reference sequence). The CDR3 covers 13 residues. V was trimmed by 4 bases and J by 5 bases, leaving 12 bases between them. It was cDNA, reverse transcribed from extracted RNA, that served as the sequencing template. TCRdb's copy holds only in-frame clones and misses some; the assay was immunoSEQ multiplex PCR. The sample yields 130,000 or so clones, roughly nine tenths seen once. V gene TRBV30 combines with J gene TRBJ2-1, with a tentative D call TRBD1 (5 bases). The TCR sequence derives from a human donor with alopecia areata. The sample in question was CD8+ T cells sorted from blood, obtained at week 4, from a patient treated with tofacitinib. CDR3 DNA sequence: TGTGCCTGGACAGGGCTAGGGGACAATGAGCAGTTCTTC. Translation: CAWTGLGDNEQFF.